A single sample gave rise to the 3 T cell receptor beta chains below, sequenced in a study of T cell responses to AZD1222 COVID-19 vaccine. Data came from immunoSEQ multiplex PCR; TCRdb stores just in-frame clones and leaves some out. The repertoire includes tens of thousands of clones, roughly 88% of them detected once, and 9.5% to 13% sits in the top ten. The sample in question was peripheral blood, obtained 28 days after the second AZD1222 dose. All receptors derive from an adult who received the AZD1222 COVID-19 vaccine.

The count of this clone is one. The chain combines TRBV19 with TRBJ1-1; no clear D. The germline V gene has CDR1 LNHDA and CDR2 SQIVND (reference sequence). Trimming took off 5 bases at V and 5 bases at J, with 9 bases between the two ends. This CDR3 is 12 amino acids long. In DNA, the CDR3 is TGTGCCAGTAGTTTCCTTGAGACTGAAGCTTTCTTT. It is translated as CASSFLETEAFF.

The genes are TRBV19 and TRBJ1-2; D gene unclear. This CDR3 has 14 amino acids. The V gene lost 1 base and the J gene lost 1 base, with 7 bases spanning the gap. The germline CDR1 and CDR2 sequences are LNHDA and SQIVND (reference sequence). The CDR3 DNA follows: TGTGCCAGTAGTATAGTCGGAAGTAACTATGGCTACACCTTC. The encoded protein is CASSIVGSNYGYTF.

The chain uses TRBV9 and TRBJ2-5; the D gene is possibly TRBD1 (5 bases). Deletions cut 4 bases from V and 2 bases from J, with 12 bases between. The CDR3 is 14 residues long. The germline V gene has CDR1 SGDLS and CDR2 YYNGEE. CDR3 residues: CASSSRPGQETQYF. The DNA for the CDR3 is TGTGCCAGCAGCTCCCGCCCAGGGCAAGAGACCCAGTACTTC.